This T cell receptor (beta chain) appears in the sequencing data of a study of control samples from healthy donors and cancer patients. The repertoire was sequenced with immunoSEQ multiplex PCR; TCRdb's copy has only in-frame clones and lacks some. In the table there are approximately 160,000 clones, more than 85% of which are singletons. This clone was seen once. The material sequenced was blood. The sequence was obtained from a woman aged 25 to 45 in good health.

Here the CDR3 DNA reads TGTGCCAGCAGCTCCAGGAGCTCCGCTGAAGCTTTCTTT. Translated, it gives CASSSRSSAEAFF. The chain recombines TRBV7-3 with TRBJ1-1; D call uncertain. CDR3 size: 13 residues. The V and J ends lost 4 bases and 6 bases respectively, with 12 bases between them. Germline CDR1 is SGHTA and CDR2 is FQGTGA.